This is a list of T cell receptor beta chains from one sample in a study of blood T cell repertoires in COVID-19. Assay used: immunoSEQ multiplex PCR; TCRdb lists only in-frame clones, some missing. The profile shows 140,000 to 150,000 clones, 88% of them singletons. Source material: peripheral blood. Source of these receptors: a human donor in a cohort sampled during active COVID-19. Both conserved end residues are part of each CDR3. D genes are given only for firm matches. The size entry is marked missing in some rows and otherwise reads once, few, many or a size class.

TRBJ2-1	NA	TRBV7-9	TRBD2	TGTGCCAGCAGCTTTAGACTAGCGGAAAGCTCCTACAATGAGCAGTTCTTC	CASSFRLAESSYNEQFF
TRBJ2-6	NA	TRBV3-1/TRBV3-2	NA	TGTGCCAGCAGCGTCATCGGCTCTGGGGCCAACGTCCTGACTTTC	CASSVIGSGANVLTF
TRBJ2-5	NA	TRBV18	NA	TGTGCCAGCTCACCTTTTGCGTTAGTCAGACAAGATGACCAAGAGACCCAGTACTTC	CASSPFALVRQDDQETQYF
TRBJ1-1	NA	TRBV11-3	NA	TGTGCCAGCAGCCAGGATGGACAGCGGAACACTGAAGCTTTCTTT	CASSQDGQRNTEAFF
TRBJ1-1	NA	TRBV7-8	NA	TGTGCCAGCAGCAACACTTGGCCCTCGCGCGAGGACACTGAAGCTTTCTTT	CASSNTWPSREDTEAFF
TRBJ2-7	NA	TRBV5-4	NA	TGTGCCAGCAGTAGCCGCAGGGATTACGAGCAGTACTTC	CASSSRRDYEQYF
TRBJ2-5	NA	TRBV7-3	NA	TGTGCCAGCAGCTTAAGGCCGGGTGAAGAGACCCAGTACTTC	CASSLRPGEETQYF
TRBJ2-1	NA	TRBV7-6	TRBD2	TGTGCCAGCAGCTCCAGGACTAGCGGTTACAATGAGCAGTTCTTC	CASSSRTSGYNEQFF
TRBJ2-1	NA	TRBV19	NA	TGTGCCAGTACCGATAAACCGAGGGTAAATTACAATGAGCAGTTCTTC	CASTDKPRVNYNEQFF
TRBJ1-2	NA	TRBV12-3/TRBV12-4	NA	TGTGCCAGCAGTTTACTCCGGGAGGGCTACACCTTC	CASSLLREGYTF
TRBJ2-3	NA	TRBV7-3	NA	TGTGCCAGCAGCCCAAGCACAGATACGCAGTATTTT	CASSPSTDTQYF
TRBJ1-6	NA	TRBV2	NA	TGTGCCAGCAGCAAGTCACAGGGAAATTCACCCCTCCACTTT	CASSKSQGNSPLHF
TRBJ2-3	once	TRBV27	NA	TGTGCCAGCAGCCGAACAGGGATCCGAAGCACAGATACGCAGTATTTT	CASSRTGIRSTDTQYF
TRBJ2-1	NA	TRBV19	TRBD2	TGTGCCAGTAGTTCCGGACTAGCGGGAGCCCATGAGCAGTTCTTC	CASSSGLAGAHEQFF
TRBJ1-2	NA	TRBV19	NA	TGTGCCAGTAGTATAGCCCCCGGTGCAGGGCGAGGAGGCTACACCTTC	CASSIAPGAGRGGYTF
TRBJ1-1	NA	TRBV11-2	TRBD1	TGTGCCAGCAGCTTCGGACAGGGGTACACTGAAGCTTTCTTT	CASSFGQGYTEAFF
TRBJ1-5	NA	TRBV19	NA	TGTGCCAGTAGTATTGACAGTAGCGGACAGCCCCAGCATTTT	CASSIDSSGQPQHF
TRBJ2-3	NA	TRBV15	TRBD2	TGTGCCACCAGCAGAGCGGGAGGCATTGGAGATACGCAGTATTTT	CATSRAGGIGDTQYF
TRBJ1-4	NA	TRBV3-1/TRBV3-2	NA	TGTGCCAGCAGCCCGGGGAGCCAGGTGGAGGGCGAAAAACTGTTTTTT	CASSPGSQVEGEKLFF
TRBJ2-5	NA	TRBV10-3	NA	TGTGCCATCAGTGAGTCCCCTAGGTTGGAGACCCAGTACTTC	CAISESPRLETQYF
TRBJ2-1	NA	TRBV7-2	TRBD1	TGTGCCAGCAGTCATTCTCAGGGGGCCTACAATGAGCAGTTCTTC	CASSHSQGAYNEQFF
TRBJ2-6	NA	TRBV7-3	TRBD1	TGTGCCAGCAGCAGACAGGGGACTGGAGGGGCCAACGTCCTGACTTTC	CASSRQGTGGANVLTF
TRBJ2-3	NA	TRBV4-2	NA	TGTGCCAGCAGCCGAGAGACAGGATCCACAGATACGCAGTATTTT	CASSRETGSTDTQYF
TRBJ1-5	NA	TRBV27	NA	TGTGCCAGCAGTTTAGCTCCCGGACATGGGGGAGGTCAGCCCCAGCATTTT	CASSLAPGHGGGQPQHF
TRBJ2-1	NA	TRBV7-9	TRBD1	TGTGCCAGCAGCTCCGACGGGACGGGGGGACAGGGGGCAAGGAATGAGCAGTTCTTC	CASSSDGTGGQGARNEQFF
TRBJ2-1	NA	TRBV6-2/TRBV6-3	TRBD2	TGTGCCAGCAGTTACTCAGGGCTAGCGGGAGGGTACGACGGTGAGCAGTTCTTC	CASSYSGLAGGYDGEQFF
TRBJ1-2	NA	TRBV28	NA	TGTGCCAGCAGTCGCACAGGCCCGTATGGCTACACCTTC	CASSRTGPYGYTF
TRBJ2-7	NA	TRBV13	NA	TGTGCCAGCAGCTTAGGGACTCTGACCTACGAGCAGTACTTC	CASSLGTLTYEQYF
TRBJ2-5	NA	TRBV6-2/TRBV6-3	TRBD1	TGTGCCAGCAGTTCAGGGGGAGAGACCCAGTACTTC	CASSSGGETQYF
TRBJ2-3	few	TRBV15	TRBD2	TGTGCCACCAGCAGGGCTAAGCGGGAGGGCACAGATACGCAGTATTTT	CATSRAKREGTDTQYF
TRBJ1-1	NA	TRBV7-6	NA	TGTGCCAGCAGCTCCTTAGACAGGAACACTGAAGCTTTCTTT	CASSSLDRNTEAFF
TRBJ2-5	once	TRBV7-7	TRBD1	TGTGCTAGCAGCTTACGACAGGGAATGTACCAAGAGACCCAGTACTTC	CASSLRQGMYQETQYF
TRBJ1-2	NA	TRBV7-8	TRBD1	TGTGCCAGCAGCTCCAAGACAGGGGAGGGATCACGCTATGGCTACACCTTC	CASSSKTGEGSRYGYTF
TRBJ1-1	NA	TRBV9	NA	TGTGCCAGCAGCGTAACTCAGAACACTGAAGCTTTCTTT	CASSVTQNTEAFF
TRBJ2-1	NA	TRBV3-1/TRBV3-2	TRBD2	TGTGCCAGCAGCCCCGGGACTAGCGGGTACAATGAGCAGTTCTTC	CASSPGTSGYNEQFF
TRBJ1-4	NA	TRBV6-6	TRBD1	TGTGCCAGTTGCCAATCCTCCGGGACAGACAATGAAAAACTGTTTTTT	CASCQSSGTDNEKLFF
TRBJ2-7	NA	TRBV7-2	TRBD2	TGTGCCAGCAGCTCCAGCGGGAGCTCCTACGAGCAGTACTTC	CASSSSGSSYEQYF
TRBJ2-7	NA	TRBV12-3/TRBV12-4	NA	TGTGCCAGCAGGGAAAGGGGATCCTACGAGCAGTACTTC	CASRERGSYEQYF